What follows describes a single TCR beta chain. Its specificity is unknown. This entry is derived from a study of human CD8 memory T cell subsets. Whole-study findings and limits: Similarly high diversity was seen in stem-like memory and precursor exhausted T cells, but not in effector memory cells. Precursor exhausted T cells appeared less diverse than stem-like memory T cells according to Chao1 estimates. Both stem-like subsets shared clonotypes with effector memory cells. However, the stem-like memory and precursor exhausted T cell repertoires overlapped with each other only minimally.

The authors defined TPEX cells as CCR7+ PD-1+ TIGIT+ early memory CD8+ T cells carrying exhausted-like traits. It was negative magnetic separation that enriched the total CD8+ T cells. The CDR3 totals 13 residues. CDR1 and CDR2 from the germline V gene are SGHRS and YFSETQ. Sequencing libraries of TCR beta were made by UMI-labeled 5' RACE. TCRdb reanalyzed the 5' RACE reads and collapses them to one entry per CDR3 protein, without DNA. With some 5,300 distinct CDR3 sequences in the sample, the ten largest clones hold under 20%. The V call is TRBV5-1, the J call TRBJ2-1. The sample consisted of CD8+ T cells from PBMCs. The clonotype originates from a human donor in good health. The CDR3 sequence: CASSLDPDNEQFF. The full variable domain, completed using reference TRBV5-1 and TRBJ2-1, is KAGVTQTPRYLIKTRGQQVTLSCSPISGHRSVSWYQQTPGQGLQFLFEYFSETQRNKGNFPGRFSGRQFSNSRSEMNVSTLELGDSALYLCASSLDPDNEQFFGPGTRLTVL.